The rows below give T cell receptor beta chains drawn from one sample of a study of T cell repertoires in cytomegalovirus infection. TCRdb processed the reads anew with MiXCR; each CDR3 protein has one entry. Among 360,000 or so distinct CDR3 sequences listed, roughly a third were seen once. The antigens these receptors bind are not known. The specimen was cultured PBMCs, collected from culture after CMV antigen stimulation. Receptors were obtained from a human donor in good health (CMV status not recorded). Some clones in this sample may be carry-over from other donors' samples. Each CDR3 is given with its conserved first and last residue. The D gene is left open where the match is weak. Size is omitted from some rows. Given values are once, few, many or a class for expanded clones.

j_gene	abundance	v_gene	d_gene	CDR3aa	CDR3nt
TRBJ2-1	-	TRBV4-3	-	CASSQDFFTGIGYNEQFF	TGCGCCAGCAGCCAAGACTTTTTTACAGGGATCGGATACAATGAGCAGTTCTTC
TRBJ2-3	-	TRBV29-1	-	CSVEDRLARTDTQYF	TGCAGCGTTGAAGATCGATTAGCGCGCACAGATACGCAGTATTTT
TRBJ1-5	-	TRBV12-3/TRBV12-4	-	CASSGRENQPQHF	TGTGCCAGCAGCGGGCGCGAAAATCAGCCCCAGCATTTT
TRBJ2-1	few	TRBV20-1	TRBD2	CSARAPGLAGYNEQFF	TGCAGTGCTAGAGCCCCGGGACTAGCGGGATACAATGAGCAGTTCTTC
TRBJ1-4	-	TRBV12-3/TRBV12-4	TRBD1	CASTLGQSFNEKLFF	TGTGCCAGCACCCTGGGACAGAGCTTTAATGAAAAACTGTTTTTT
TRBJ2-1	-	TRBV6-6	-	CASKSLASSYNEQFF	TGTGCCAGCAAATCCCTAGCGAGCTCCTACAATGAGCAGTTCTTC
TRBJ2-2	-	TRBV7-8	TRBD2	CASRFAGGPGELFF	TGTGCCAGCAGATTCGCGGGAGGGCCCGGGGAGCTGTTTTTT
TRBJ2-5	-	TRBV6-2/TRBV6-3	-	CASTGHTQETQYF	TGTGCCAGCACCGGACACACCCAAGAGACCCAGTACTTC
TRBJ2-7	-	TRBV28	-	CASTNKGQGLFSYEQYF	TGTGCCAGCACTAACAAGGGGCAGGGGCTATTCTCCTACGAGCAGTACTTC
TRBJ2-3	few	TRBV5-1	TRBD2	CASRYSGSSTDTQYF	TGCGCCAGCAGATATAGCGGGAGCAGCACAGATACGCAGTATTTT
TRBJ2-7	many	TRBV6-1	TRBD2	CASRVAGASYEQYF	TGTGCCAGCAGGGTAGCGGGAGCATCCTACGAGCAGTACTTC
TRBJ2-6	many	TRBV7-2	-	CASSLTVSGANVLTF	TGTGCCAGCAGCTTAACTGTCTCTGGGGCCAACGTCCTGACTTTC
TRBJ2-1	once	TRBV5-4	TRBD2	CASSLSAGGSYNEQFF	TGTGCCAGCAGCTTGTCGGCGGGAGGTTCCTACAATGAGCAGTTCTTC
TRBJ2-3	-	TRBV7-8	TRBD2	CASSLAGGTTDTQYF	TGTGCCAGCAGCTTAGCCGGGGGGACCACAGATACGCAGTATTTT
TRBJ2-5	-	TRBV7-2	-	CASSLGAGEQETQYF	TGTGCCAGCAGCTTAGGGGCAGGAGAACAAGAGACCCAGTACTTC
TRBJ2-1	-	TRBV20-1	TRBD2	CSARLAGFHEQFF	TGCAGTGCCCGACTAGCGGGTTTTCATGAGCAGTTCTTC
TRBJ1-2	many	TRBV7-2	-	CASSLSLDRNYGYTF	TGTGCCAGCAGCTTATCCCTGGACAGAAACTATGGCTACACCTTC
TRBJ2-1	few	TRBV6-2/TRBV6-3	TRBD2	CASSSFSGRGGSYNEQFF	TGTGCCAGCAGTTCCTTTAGCGGGAGAGGAGGCTCCTACAATGAGCAGTTCTTC
TRBJ2-6	-	TRBV27	-	CASSSLNPSGANVLTF	TGTGCCAGCAGTTCCCTAAACCCTTCTGGGGCCAACGTCCTGACTTTC
TRBJ2-5	few	TRBV6-1	TRBD1	CASTDRGFLYQYF	TGTGCCAGCACCGACAGGGGATTCTTGTACCAGTACTTC
TRBJ2-1	-	TRBV12-3/TRBV12-4	TRBD2	CASSLSGLAGPNNEQFF	TGTGCCAGCAGTTTGAGTGGACTAGCGGGACCAAACAATGAGCAGTTCTTC
TRBJ2-7	many	TRBV7-2	-	CASSLSGRSVEQYF	TGTGCCAGCAGCTTAAGTGGACGCAGCGTCGAGCAGTACTTC
TRBJ1-2	-	TRBV7-2	-	CASSPHGGGYTF	TGTGCCAGCAGCCCGCACGGGGGGGGCTACACCTTC
TRBJ1-1	many	TRBV7-8	TRBD1	CASSRGTGLNTEAFF	TGTGCCAGCAGCCGGGGGACAGGACTGAACACTGAAGCTTTCTTT
TRBJ1-2	-	TRBV5-1	TRBD1	CASSWDRRNYGYTF	TGCGCCAGCAGCTGGGACAGGCGGAACTATGGCTACACCTTC
TRBJ2-7	few	TRBV7-6	TRBD2	CASSRLAGGIYEGYF	TGTGCCAGCAGCCGCCTCGCGGGAGGAATCTACGAGGGGTACTTC
TRBJ1-1	-	TRBV4-1	-	CASSYLPPTLDPTEAFF	TGCGCCAGCAGCTACCTACCCCCCACGCTGGACCCCACTGAAGCTTTCTTT
TRBJ2-1	many	TRBV7-2	TRBD2	CASSLIGASGWNEQFF	TGTGCCAGCAGCTTAATAGGCGCTAGCGGGTGGAATGAGCAGTTCTTC
TRBJ2-1	-	TRBV4-1	-	CASSPQVTNEQFF	TGCGCCAGCAGCCCACAGGTTACCAATGAGCAGTTCTTC
TRBJ2-5	-	TRBV20-1	TRBD1	CSARWDSLRETQYF	TGCAGTGCTAGATGGGACAGTCTGCGAGAGACCCAGTACTTC
TRBJ1-3	-	TRBV12-3/TRBV12-4	-	CASSEQGNTIYF	TGTGCCAGCAGTGAACAGGGAAACACCATATATTTT
TRBJ2-1	few	TRBV11-2	TRBD2	CASSPLAGGMEQFF	TGTGCCAGCAGCCCCCTAGCGGGCGGGATGGAGCAGTTCTTC
TRBJ2-5	few	TRBV7-2	-	CASSLDPVGDQYF	TGTGCCAGCAGCTTGGATCCGGTGGGGGACCAGTACTTC
TRBJ1-6	few	TRBV7-8	-	CASRDSTGTVGVSPLHF	TGTGCCAGCAGAGATAGTACGGGAACGGTCGGGGTTTCACCCCTCCACTTT
TRBJ2-3	few	TRBV14	-	CASSVRLGIGTDTQYF	TGTGCCAGCAGCGTTCGACTGGGGATCGGCACAGATACGCAGTATTTT
TRBJ2-5	-	TRBV4-1	TRBD1	CASSQTMAGGFWKEAQYF	TGCGCCAGCAGCCAAACAATGGCAGGGGGCTTCTGGAAAGAGGCCCAGTACTTC
TRBJ2-2	-	TRBV12-5	-	CASAPIGSGELFF	TGTGCTAGTGCCCCAATAGGAAGCGGGGAGCTGTTTTTT
TRBJ2-3	many	TRBV7-8	-	CASSRRAEPTDTQYF	TGTGCCAGCAGCCGACGGGCAGAACCCACAGATACGCAGTATTTT
TRBJ1-2	-	TRBV6-2/TRBV6-3	-	CASNPFGYGYTF	TGTGCCAGCAACCCGTTTGGGTATGGCTACACCTTC
TRBJ2-3	-	TRBV20-1	TRBD2	CSASGATDTQYF	TGCAGCGCTAGCGGGGCCACAGATACGCAGTATTTT
TRBJ1-4	-	TRBV7-6	-	CASKEGVNEKLFF	TGTGCCAGCAAGGAAGGGGTCAATGAAAAACTGTTTTTT
TRBJ2-7	few	TRBV7-3	-	CASSPFQGYEQYF	TGTGCCAGCAGCCCCTTTCAGGGCTACGAGCAGTACTTC
TRBJ2-3	-	TRBV5-8	TRBD1	CASSFYRGGTDTQYF	TGTGCCAGCAGCTTCTACAGGGGAGGCACAGATACGCAGTATTTT
TRBJ1-4	few	TRBV4-1	-	CASSQAQGNEKLFF	TGCGCCAGCAGCCAAGCCCAGGGTAATGAAAAACTGTTTTTT
TRBJ2-5	many	TRBV7-2	TRBD1	CASSLWTGLKETQYF	TGTGCCAGCAGCTTGTGGACAGGGCTAAAAGAGACCCAGTACTTC
TRBJ1-2	many	TRBV7-8	-	CASFSGLGSDYGYTF	TGTGCCAGCTTCTCAGGTTTGGGTTCGGACTATGGCTACACCTTC
TRBJ2-3	-	TRBV24-1	TRBD2	CATSDGTSGYTDTQYF	TGTGCCACCAGTGATGGGACTAGCGGATACACAGATACGCAGTATTTT
TRBJ2-5	-	TRBV7-2	TRBD1	CASSGGQGAKTQYF	TGTGCCAGCAGTGGAGGACAGGGGGCGAAGACCCAGTACTTC
TRBJ2-7	-	TRBV27	TRBD2	CASSRRRTGTRIPYEQYF	TGTGCCAGCAGCCGAAGAAGAACCGGGACTAGGATACCCTACGAGCAGTACTTC
TRBJ1-2	-	TRBV28	-	CASSLSRLNYGYTF	TGTGCCAGCAGTTTAAGCAGGCTTAACTATGGCTACACCTTC
TRBJ2-1	-	TRBV7-7	TRBD1	CATKRDRASNEQFF	TGTGCCACCAAGCGGGACAGGGCCAGCAATGAGCAGTTCTTC
TRBJ1-5	-	TRBV20-1	-	CSAESDSNQPQHF	TGCAGTGCTGAGAGCGATAGCAATCAGCCCCAGCATTTT
TRBJ2-2	-	TRBV7-6	TRBD1	CASSHNMRGQVGELFF	TGTGCCAGCAGCCACAACATGAGGGGGCAAGTCGGGGAGCTGTTTTTT
TRBJ2-3	-	TRBV28	TRBD1	CASSTSTGLPNRTPSSTDTQYF	TGTGCCAGCAGTACCTCGACAGGGCTCCCCAATCGGACTCCTTCTAGCACAGATACGCAGTATTTT